This entry is about one T cell receptor (beta chain). The antigen is not known. V lost 0 bases to trimming and J lost 1 base, with 11 bases between them. The CDR3 is 16 residues long. CDR1 and CDR2 (germline): LGHNA, YNFKEQ. This sample was taken from a study of vaccination effects on CD4 cells after COVID-19. When less than 11 days of culture had elapsed, CD4+ T cells were isolated. PCR-confirmed SARS-CoV-2 infection occurred in the person between March and December 2020. Vaccination of participants consisted of two doses of either the BNT162b2 or mRNA-1273 vaccine. TCRdb keeps only in-frame clones here, not all; method: immunoSEQ multiplex PCR. The sample shows about 44,000 clones, 76% of them seen only once.

This sequence joins TRBV4-2 and TRBJ2-3, with D perhaps matching TRBD2 (6 bases). The clonotype originates from a human donor who had a prior SARS-CoV-2 infection. Here the sequenced sample was CD4+ T cells from PBMCs cultured without peptide, taken after COVID-19 vaccination. CDR3 coding DNA: TGTGCCAGCAGCCAAGATATCCGCGGGGGCACAGATACGCAGTATTTT. Amino acid sequence: CASSQDIRGGTDTQYF.